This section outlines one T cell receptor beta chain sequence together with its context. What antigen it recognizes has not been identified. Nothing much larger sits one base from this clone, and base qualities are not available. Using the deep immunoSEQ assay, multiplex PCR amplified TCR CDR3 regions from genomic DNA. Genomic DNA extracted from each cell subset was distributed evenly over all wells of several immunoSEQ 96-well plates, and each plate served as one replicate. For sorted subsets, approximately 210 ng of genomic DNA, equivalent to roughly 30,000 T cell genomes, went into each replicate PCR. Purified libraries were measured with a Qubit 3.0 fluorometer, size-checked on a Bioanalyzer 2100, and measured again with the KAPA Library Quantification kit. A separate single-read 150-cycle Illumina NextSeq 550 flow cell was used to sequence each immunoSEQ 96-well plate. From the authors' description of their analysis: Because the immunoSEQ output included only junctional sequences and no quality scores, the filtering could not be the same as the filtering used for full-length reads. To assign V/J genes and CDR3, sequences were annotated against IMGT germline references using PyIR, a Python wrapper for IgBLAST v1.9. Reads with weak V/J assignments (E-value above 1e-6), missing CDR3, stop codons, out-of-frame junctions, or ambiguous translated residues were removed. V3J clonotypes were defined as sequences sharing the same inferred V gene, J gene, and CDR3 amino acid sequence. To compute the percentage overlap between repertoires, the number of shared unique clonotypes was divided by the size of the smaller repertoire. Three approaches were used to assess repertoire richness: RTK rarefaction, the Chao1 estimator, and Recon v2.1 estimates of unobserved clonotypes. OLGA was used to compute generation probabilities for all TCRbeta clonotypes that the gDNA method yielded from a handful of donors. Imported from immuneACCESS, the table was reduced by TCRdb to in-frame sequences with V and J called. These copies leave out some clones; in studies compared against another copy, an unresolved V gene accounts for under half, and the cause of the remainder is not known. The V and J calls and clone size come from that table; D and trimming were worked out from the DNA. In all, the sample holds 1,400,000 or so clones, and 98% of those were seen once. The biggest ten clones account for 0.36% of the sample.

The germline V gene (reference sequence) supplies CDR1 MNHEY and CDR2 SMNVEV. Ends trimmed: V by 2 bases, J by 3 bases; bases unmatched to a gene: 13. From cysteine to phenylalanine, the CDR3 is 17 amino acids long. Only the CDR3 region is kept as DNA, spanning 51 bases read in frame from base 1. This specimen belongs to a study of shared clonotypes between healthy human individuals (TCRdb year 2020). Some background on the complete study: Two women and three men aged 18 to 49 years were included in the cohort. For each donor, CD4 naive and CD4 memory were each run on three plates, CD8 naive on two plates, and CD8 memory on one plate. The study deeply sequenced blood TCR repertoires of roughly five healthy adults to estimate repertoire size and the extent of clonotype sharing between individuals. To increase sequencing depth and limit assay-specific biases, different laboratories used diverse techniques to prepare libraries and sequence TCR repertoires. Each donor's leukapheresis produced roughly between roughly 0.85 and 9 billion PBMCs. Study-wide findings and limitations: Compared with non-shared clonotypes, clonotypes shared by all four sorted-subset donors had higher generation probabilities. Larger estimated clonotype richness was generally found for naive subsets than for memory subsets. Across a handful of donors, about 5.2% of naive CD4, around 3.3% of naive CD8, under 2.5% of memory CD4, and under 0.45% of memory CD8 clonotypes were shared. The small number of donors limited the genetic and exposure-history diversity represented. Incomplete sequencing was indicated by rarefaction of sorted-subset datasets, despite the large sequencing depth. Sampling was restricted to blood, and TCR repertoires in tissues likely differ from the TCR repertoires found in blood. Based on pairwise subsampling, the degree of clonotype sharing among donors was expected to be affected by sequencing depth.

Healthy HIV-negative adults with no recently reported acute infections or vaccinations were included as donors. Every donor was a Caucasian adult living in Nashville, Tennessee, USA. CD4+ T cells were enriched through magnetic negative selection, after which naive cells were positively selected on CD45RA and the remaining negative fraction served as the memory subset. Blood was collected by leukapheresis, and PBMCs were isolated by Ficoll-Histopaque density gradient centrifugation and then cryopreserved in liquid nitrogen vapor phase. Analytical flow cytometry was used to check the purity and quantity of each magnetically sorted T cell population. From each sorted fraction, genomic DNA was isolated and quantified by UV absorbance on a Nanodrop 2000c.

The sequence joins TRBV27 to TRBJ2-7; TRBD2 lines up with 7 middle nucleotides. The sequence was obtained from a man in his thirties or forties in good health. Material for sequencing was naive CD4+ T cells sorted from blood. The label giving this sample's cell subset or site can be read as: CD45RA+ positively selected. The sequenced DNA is TGTGCCAGCAGTTTACTGAGAGGGTCCGGCGGGGGCTACGAGCAGTACTTC. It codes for CASSLLRGSGGGYEQYF.